The present TCR beta chain was sequenced within a study of Ad26.COV2.S vaccination and SARS-CoV-2 variants. Study findings and constraints: Participants given vaccine showed non-spike TCR breadth similar to that of placebo recipients.

The treatment here: about 20 received Ad26.COV2.S at low or high dose, single or two shots; 5 received placebo; per-sample allocation not given. On day 63 after the first injection, vaccine and placebo recipients gave samples. Immunization relied on an Ad26 vector, which expressed Wuhan-strain SARS-CoV-2 spike. With regard to this clone: Its specificity is not known.

Libraries were prepared by immunoSEQ multiplex PCR; TCRdb keeps only in-frame clonotypes and omits some of them. This sample has roughly 380,000 clones, with roughly 90% found just once. Germline loops: CDR1 KGHSH, CDR2 LQKENI. CDR3 size: 19 residues. Trimming stripped 6 bases from V and 0 bases from J, with 21 bases between. The chain links TRBV18 to TRBJ2-6, with a weak D call TRBD2 (6 bases). Specimen: peripheral blood, collected in a trial of Ad26.COV2.S vaccine versus placebo. The receptor comes from a person aged 18-60 years who received the Ad26.COV2.S COVID-19 vaccine or a placebo. The CDR3 loop is CASSLTRNPISSGANVLTF. The CDR3 region has the DNA TGTGCCAGCTCTCTGACTAGGAATCCGATCTCCTCTGGGGCCAACGTCCTGACTTTC.